Described below is a single T cell receptor (beta chain) sequence and its context. This entry is derived from a study of blood T cell repertoires in COVID-19. Original processing notes: Scientists estimated how many nucleated cells there were by amplifying reference gene primers. The method was immunoSEQ multiplex PCR; TCRdb's version includes in-frame clones alone and lacks a portion of them. D and trimming were read from the DNA, whereas the V and J calls and clone size are those reported in that table. The sample has about 400,000 clones, 70% to 90% seen once. The germline V gene has CDR1 MNHEY and CDR2 SVGAGI. The CDR3 has 13 amino acids. Trimming took 8 bases from V and 3 from J, leaving 13 bases between them.

Source material: PBMCs or T cells enriched from blood (not recorded which). The rearrangement links TRBV6-5 to TRBJ1-2; possible D gene TRBD1, 6 bases. The clonotype comes from a woman aged 40 to 55 with acute COVID-19. The CDR3 DNA reads as TGTGCCAGCCTAAACAGGGTTTACTATGGCTACACCTTC. Amino acid sequence: CASLNRVYYGYTF.